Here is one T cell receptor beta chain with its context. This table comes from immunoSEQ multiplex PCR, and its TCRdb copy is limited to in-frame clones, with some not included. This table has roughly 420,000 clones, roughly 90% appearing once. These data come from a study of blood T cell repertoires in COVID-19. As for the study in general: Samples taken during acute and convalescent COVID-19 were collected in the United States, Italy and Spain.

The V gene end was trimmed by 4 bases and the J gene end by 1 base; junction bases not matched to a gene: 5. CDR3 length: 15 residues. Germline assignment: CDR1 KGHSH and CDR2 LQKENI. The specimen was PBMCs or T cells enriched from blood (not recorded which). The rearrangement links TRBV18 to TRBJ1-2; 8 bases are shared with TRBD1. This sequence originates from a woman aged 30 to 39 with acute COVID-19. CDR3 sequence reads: CASSRTGKSNYGYTF. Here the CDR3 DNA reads TGTGCCAGCTCACGGACAGGGAAGAGTAACTATGGCTACACCTTC.